This TCR beta chain was documented in a study of blood T cell repertoires in COVID-19. Profiling relied on immunoSEQ multiplex PCR, and the TCRdb table lists in-frame clones only, not all of them. In the table there are roughly 250,000 clones, around 83% of which are singletons. The CDR3 is 15 residues long. Germline-derived CDR1 and CDR2 are LGHDT and YNNKEL (reference sequence). V was shortened by 0 bases and J by 8 bases, with 14 bases between the two germline ends. The receptor was derived from a woman aged 45-59 years with acute or convalescent COVID-19. This sequence joins TRBV3-1 (or the pseudogene TRBV3-2) and TRBJ2-1; D possibly corresponds to TRBD2 (7 bases). The specimen sequenced was peripheral blood. The CDR3: CASSQDTGGGDEQFF. CDR3 coding DNA: TGTGCCAGCAGCCAAGACACGGGGGGCGGGGATGAGCAGTTCTTC.